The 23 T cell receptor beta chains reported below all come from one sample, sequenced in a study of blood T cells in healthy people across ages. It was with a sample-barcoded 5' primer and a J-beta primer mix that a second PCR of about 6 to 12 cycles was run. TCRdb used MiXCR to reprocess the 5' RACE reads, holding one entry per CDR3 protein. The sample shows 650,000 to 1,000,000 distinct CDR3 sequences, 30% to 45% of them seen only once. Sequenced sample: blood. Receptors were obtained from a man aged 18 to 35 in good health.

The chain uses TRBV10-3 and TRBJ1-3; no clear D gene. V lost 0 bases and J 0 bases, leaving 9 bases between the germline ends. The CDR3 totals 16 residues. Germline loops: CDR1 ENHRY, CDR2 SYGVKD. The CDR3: CAISESRRSSGNTIYF. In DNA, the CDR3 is TGTGCCATCAGTGAGTCTAGGCGAAGCTCTGGAAACACCATATATTTT.

CDR3 coding DNA: TGCAGTGGTGGGACAGGATCGGGCTACACCTTC. Translating it yields CSGGTGSGYTF. The V and J genes are TRBV20-1 and TRBJ1-2, with 8 bases that match TRBD1. The germline V gene encodes CDR1 DFQATT and CDR2 SNEGSKA (reference sequence). CDR3 length equals 11 residues. V lost 7 bases to trimming and J lost 8 bases; unmatched junction nucleotides: 6.

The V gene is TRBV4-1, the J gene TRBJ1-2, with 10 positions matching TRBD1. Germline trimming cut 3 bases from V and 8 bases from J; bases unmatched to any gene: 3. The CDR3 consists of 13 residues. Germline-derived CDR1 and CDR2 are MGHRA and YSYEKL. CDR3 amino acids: CASSQGQGHGYTF. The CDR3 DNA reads TGCGCCAGCAGCCAGGGACAGGGGCACGGCTACACCTTC.

The DNA for the CDR3 is TGTGCCAGCCGACGACTAGCGGGGAGGAATGAGCAGTTCTTC. This translates into CASRRLAGRNEQFF. The rearrangement uses TRBV7-2 and TRBJ2-1, with 11 bases lining up with TRBD2. The CDR3 consists of 14 residues. Germline V gene data show CDR1 as SGHTA and CDR2 as FQGNSA. J was trimmed by 7 bases and V by 8 bases; bases with no gene match: 7. The variable domain in full, completed from reference TRBV7-2 and TRBJ2-1, reads GAGVSQSPSNKVTEKGKDVELRCDPISGHTALYWYRQSLGQGLEFLIYFQGNSAPDKSGLPSDRFSAERTGGSVSTLTIQRTQQEDSAVYLCASRRLAGRNEQFFGPGTRLTVL.

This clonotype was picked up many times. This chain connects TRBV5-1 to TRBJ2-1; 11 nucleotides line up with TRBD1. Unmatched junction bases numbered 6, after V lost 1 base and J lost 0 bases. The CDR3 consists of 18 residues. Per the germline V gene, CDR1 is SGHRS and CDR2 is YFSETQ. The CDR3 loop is CASSLPRDRGSSYNEQFF. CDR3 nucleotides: TGCGCCAGCAGCTTGCCCCGGGACAGGGGGAGCTCCTACAATGAGCAGTTCTTC.

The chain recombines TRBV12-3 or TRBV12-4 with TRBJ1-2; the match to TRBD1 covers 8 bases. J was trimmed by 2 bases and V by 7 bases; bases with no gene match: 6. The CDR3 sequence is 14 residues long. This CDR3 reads CASTWTGHNYGYTF. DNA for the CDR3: TGTGCCAGCACTTGGACAGGGCACAACTATGGCTACACCTTC.

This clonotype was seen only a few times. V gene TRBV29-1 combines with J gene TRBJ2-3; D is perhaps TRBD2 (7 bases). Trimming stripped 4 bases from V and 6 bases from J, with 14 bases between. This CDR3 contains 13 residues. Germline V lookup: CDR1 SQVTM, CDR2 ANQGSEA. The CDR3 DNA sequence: TGCAGCGTTGGCGCGGGGGCGGGGGATACGCAGTATTTT. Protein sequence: CSVGAGAGDTQYF.

The CDR3 DNA reads as TGTGCCAGCAGACCCCTAAGGACAGGGGCTAGCAATCAGCCCCAGCATTTT. Its protein is CASRPLRTGASNQPQHF. The chain joins TRBV27 to TRBJ1-5; 9 bases agree with TRBD1. V gave up 6 bases and J gave up 0 bases; unmatched junction bases: 9. CDR1 is MNHEY and CDR2 is SMNVEV in the germline V gene (reference sequence). The CDR3 loop spans 17 amino acids.

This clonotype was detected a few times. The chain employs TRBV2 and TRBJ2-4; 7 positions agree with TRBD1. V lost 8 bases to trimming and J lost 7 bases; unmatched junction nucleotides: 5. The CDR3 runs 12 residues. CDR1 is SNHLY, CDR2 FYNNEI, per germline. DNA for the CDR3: TGTGCCAGCTCCGACAGGGAGAACATTCAGTACTTC. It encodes CASSDRENIQYF.

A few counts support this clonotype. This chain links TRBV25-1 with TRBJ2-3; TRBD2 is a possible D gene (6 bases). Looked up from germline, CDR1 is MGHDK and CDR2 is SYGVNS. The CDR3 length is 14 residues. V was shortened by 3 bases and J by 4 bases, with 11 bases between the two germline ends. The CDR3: CASSDGGMADTQYF. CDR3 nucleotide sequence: TGTGCCAGCAGTGACGGGGGTATGGCAGATACGCAGTATTTT.

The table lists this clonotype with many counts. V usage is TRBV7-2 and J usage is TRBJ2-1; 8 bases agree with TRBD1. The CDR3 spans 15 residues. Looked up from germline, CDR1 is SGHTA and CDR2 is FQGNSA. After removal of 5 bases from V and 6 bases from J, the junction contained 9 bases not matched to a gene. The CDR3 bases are TGTGCCAGCAGCCCGACAGGGGAGGCGGGCAATGAGCAGTTCTTC. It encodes CASSPTGEAGNEQFF.

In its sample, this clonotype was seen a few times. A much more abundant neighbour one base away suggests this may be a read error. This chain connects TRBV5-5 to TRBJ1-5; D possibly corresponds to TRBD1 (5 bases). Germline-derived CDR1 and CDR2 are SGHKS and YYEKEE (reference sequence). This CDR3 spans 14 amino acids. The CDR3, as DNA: TGTGCCAGCGGCTTGGACACCCTCAATCAGCCCCAGCATTTT. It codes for CASGLDTLNQPQHF.

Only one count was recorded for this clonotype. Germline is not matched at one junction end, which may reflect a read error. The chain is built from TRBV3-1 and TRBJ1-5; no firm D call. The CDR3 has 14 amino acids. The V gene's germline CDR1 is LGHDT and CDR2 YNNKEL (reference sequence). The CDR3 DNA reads TGTGCCGGCAGCCCAACGGATAGCAATCAGCCCCAGCATTTT. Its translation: CAGSPTDSNQPQHF.

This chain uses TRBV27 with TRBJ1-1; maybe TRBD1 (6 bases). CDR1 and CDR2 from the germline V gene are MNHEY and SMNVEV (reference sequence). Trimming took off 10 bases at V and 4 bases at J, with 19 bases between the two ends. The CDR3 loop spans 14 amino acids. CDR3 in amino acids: CATILQGRITEAFF. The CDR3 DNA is TGTGCCACCATACTACAGGGTAGGATCACTGAAGCTTTCTTT.

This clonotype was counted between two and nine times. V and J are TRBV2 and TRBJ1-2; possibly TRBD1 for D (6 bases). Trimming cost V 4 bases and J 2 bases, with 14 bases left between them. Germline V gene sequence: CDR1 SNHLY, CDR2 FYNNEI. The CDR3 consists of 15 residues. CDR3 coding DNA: TGTGCCAGCAGTGTTAACAGGGAAGTAAACTATGGCTACACCTTC. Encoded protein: CASSVNREVNYGYTF.

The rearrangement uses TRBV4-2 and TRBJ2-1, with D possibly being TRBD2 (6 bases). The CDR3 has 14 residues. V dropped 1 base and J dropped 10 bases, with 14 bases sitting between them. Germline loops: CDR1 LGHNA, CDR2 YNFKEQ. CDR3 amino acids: CASSQASDVREQFF. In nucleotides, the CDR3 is TGTGCCAGCAGCCAAGCTAGCGACGTCCGAGAGCAGTTCTTC.

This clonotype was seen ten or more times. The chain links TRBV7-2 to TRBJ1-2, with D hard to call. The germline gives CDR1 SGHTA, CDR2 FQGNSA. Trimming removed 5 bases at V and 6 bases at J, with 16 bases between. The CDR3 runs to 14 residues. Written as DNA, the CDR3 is TGTGCCAGCAGCCCCCCGGACCACCGGGATGGCTACACCTTC. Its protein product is CASSPPDHRDGYTF.

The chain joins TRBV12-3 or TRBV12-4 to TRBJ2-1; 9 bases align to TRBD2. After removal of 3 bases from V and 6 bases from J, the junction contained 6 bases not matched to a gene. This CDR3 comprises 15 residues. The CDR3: CASSFGAGGLNEQFF. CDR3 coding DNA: TGTGCCAGCAGTTTTGGGGCGGGAGGGCTCAATGAGCAGTTCTTC.

CDR3: CASSLGQGWYEQYF. The CDR3 bases are TGCGCCAGCAGCTTAGGACAGGGGTGGTATGAGCAGTACTTC. V usage is TRBV5-1 and J usage is TRBJ2-5; 9 bases align to TRBD1. Trimming removed 2 bases from V and 11 bases from J; junction bases left unmatched: 10. This CDR3 comprises 14 residues. Germline values: CDR1 SGHRS, CDR2 YFSETQ.

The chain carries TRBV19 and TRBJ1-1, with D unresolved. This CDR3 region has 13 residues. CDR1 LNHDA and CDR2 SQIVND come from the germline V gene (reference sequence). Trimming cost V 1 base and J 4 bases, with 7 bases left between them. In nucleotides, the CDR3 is TGTGCCAGTAGTATAGGGTCAATCACTGAAGCTTTCTTT. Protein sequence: CASSIGSITEAFF.

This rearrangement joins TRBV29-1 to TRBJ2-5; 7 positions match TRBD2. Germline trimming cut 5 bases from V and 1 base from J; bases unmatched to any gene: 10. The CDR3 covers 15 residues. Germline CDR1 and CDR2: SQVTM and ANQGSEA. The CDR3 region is CSVRPSGRVQETQYF. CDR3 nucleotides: TGCAGCGTTCGCCCTAGCGGCAGGGTCCAAGAGACCCAGTACTTC.

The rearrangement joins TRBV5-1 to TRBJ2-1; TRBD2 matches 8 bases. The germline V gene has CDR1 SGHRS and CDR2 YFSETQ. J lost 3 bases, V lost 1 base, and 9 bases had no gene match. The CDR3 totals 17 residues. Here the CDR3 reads CASSLQKLAENYNEQFF. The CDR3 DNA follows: TGCGCCAGCAGCTTGCAAAAACTAGCGGAAAACTACAATGAGCAGTTCTTC.

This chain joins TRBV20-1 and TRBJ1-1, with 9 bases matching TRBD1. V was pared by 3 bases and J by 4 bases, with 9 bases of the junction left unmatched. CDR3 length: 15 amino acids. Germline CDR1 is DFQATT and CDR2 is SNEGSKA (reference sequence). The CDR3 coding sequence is TGCAGTGCTAGTAGAACCGGGACAGGGACCACTGAAGCTTTCTTT. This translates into CSASRTGTGTTEAFF.